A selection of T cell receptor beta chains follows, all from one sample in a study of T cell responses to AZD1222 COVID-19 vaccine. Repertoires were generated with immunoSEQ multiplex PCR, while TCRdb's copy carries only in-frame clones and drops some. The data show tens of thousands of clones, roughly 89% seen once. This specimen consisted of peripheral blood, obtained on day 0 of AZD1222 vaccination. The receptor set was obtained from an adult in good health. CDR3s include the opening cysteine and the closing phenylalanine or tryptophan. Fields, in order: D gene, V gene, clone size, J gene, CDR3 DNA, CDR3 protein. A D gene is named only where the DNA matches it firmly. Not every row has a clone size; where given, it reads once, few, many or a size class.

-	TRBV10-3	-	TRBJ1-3	TGTGCCATCAATACAGGGTTGGGAAACACCATATATTTT	CAINTGLGNTIYF
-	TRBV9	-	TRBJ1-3	TGTGCCAGCAGCGTAGGTCCGGGGGATTACAGAAACACCATATATTTT	CASSVGPGDYRNTIYF
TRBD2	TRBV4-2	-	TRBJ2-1	TGTGCCAGCAGCCCAGGACTAGCGGGATCTTCCTACAATGAGCAGTTCTTC	CASSPGLAGSSYNEQFF
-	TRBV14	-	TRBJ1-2	TGTGCCAGCAGCACCCAGACCCTTGGAGTCTATGGCTACACCTTC	CASSTQTLGVYGYTF
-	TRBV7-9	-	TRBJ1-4	TGTGCCAGCAGCTTAGCATTCGGCCAGCGAAATGAAAAACTGTTTTTT	CASSLAFGQRNEKLFF
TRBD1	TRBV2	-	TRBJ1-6	TGTGCCAGCAGTGCGGGACAGTGGGTCTCACCCCTCCACTTT	CASSAGQWVSPLHF
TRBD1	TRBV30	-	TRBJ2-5	TGTGCCTGGAGTGCCTTGACAGGGGCGAAGACCCAGTACTTC	CAWSALTGAKTQYF
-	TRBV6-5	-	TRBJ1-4	TGTGCCAGCAGCCCCGGTCGGGGTGAAAAACTGTTTTTT	CASSPGRGEKLFF
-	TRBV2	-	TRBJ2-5	TGTGCCAGCAGGGCCCCTCCACACTCGTACCAAGAGACCCAGTACTTC	CASRAPPHSYQETQYF
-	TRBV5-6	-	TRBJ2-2	TGTGCCAGCAGCTTGTCCGGGGAGCTGTTTTTT	CASSLSGELFF
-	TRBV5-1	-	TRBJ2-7	TGCGCCAGCAGCCCCGGGATTACCGGCTACGAGCAGTACTTC	CASSPGITGYEQYF
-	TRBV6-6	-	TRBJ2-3	TGTGCCAGCAGTTTAGGGTCCCTAGCAGATACGCAGTATTTT	CASSLGSLADTQYF
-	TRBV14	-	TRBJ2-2	TGTGCCAGCAGCGCCCACACCGGGGAGCTGTTTTTT	CASSAHTGELFF
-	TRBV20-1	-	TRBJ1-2	TGCAGTGCTAGTATGCAGGCCCGGGCTAATGGCTACACCTTC	CSASMQARANGYTF
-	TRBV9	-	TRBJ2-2	TGTGCCAGCAGCGTAGGTCCGGCCGGGAACACCGGGGAGCTGTTTTTT	CASSVGPAGNTGELFF
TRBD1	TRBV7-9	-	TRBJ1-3	TGTGCCAGCAGCTGGAGAGGGGGCTCCGGAAACACCATATATTTT	CASSWRGGSGNTIYF
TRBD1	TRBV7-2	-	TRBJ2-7	TGTGCCAGCAGCCCGGGACAGGATCTGGGCGAGCAGTACTTC	CASSPGQDLGEQYF
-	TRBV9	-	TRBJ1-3	TGTGCCAGCACCTCCGGGACCACTGGAAACACCATATATTTT	CASTSGTTGNTIYF
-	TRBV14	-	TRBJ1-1	TGTGCCAGCAGCCAAGACCCTCTCCATGGGGCTTTCTTT	CASSQDPLHGAFF
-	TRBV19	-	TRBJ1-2	TGTGCCACCTATACAGGGAACTATGGCTACACCTTC	CATYTGNYGYTF
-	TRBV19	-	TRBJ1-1	TGTGCCAGTAGTGTAGACAGGAACACTGAAGCTTTCTTT	CASSVDRNTEAFF
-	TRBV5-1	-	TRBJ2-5	TGCGCCAGCAGCTTGAGGGAGACCCAGTACTTC	CASSLRETQYF
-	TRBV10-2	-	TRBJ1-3	TGCGCCAGCAAGGTGAGCTCTGGAAACACCATATATTTT	CASKVSSGNTIYF
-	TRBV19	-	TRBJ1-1	TGTGCCAGTAGTATTTCGGTCACTGAAGCTTTCTTT	CASSISVTEAFF
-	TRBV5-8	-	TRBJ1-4	TGTGCCAGCAGCTTGGGGACCCGGACAACTAATGAAAAACTGTTTTTT	CASSLGTRTTNEKLFF
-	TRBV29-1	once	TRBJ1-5	TGCAGCGTTGACCCAGGGTTATGCGACAGTCAGCCCCAGCATTTT	CSVDPGLCDSQPQHF
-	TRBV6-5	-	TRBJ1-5	TGTGCCAGCAGTCCCGTTAGCAATCAGCCCCAGCATTTT	CASSPVSNQPQHF
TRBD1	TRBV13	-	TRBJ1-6	TGTGCCAGCAGCACCCGGACAGGGGCAAATTCACCCCTCCACTTT	CASSTRTGANSPLHF
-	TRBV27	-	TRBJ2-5	TGTGCCAGCAGTCCGATGACCGCAGGGGTAGCGACCCAGTACTTC	CASSPMTAGVATQYF
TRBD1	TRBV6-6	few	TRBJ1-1	TGTGCCAGCAGTTACTCGACAGGGACTGAAGCTTTCTTT	CASSYSTGTEAFF
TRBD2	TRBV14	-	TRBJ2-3	TGTGCCAGCAGCCCTCGGGACTACTCAAGCACAGATACGCAGTATTTT	CASSPRDYSSTDTQYF
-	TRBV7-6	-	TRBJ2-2	TGTGCCAGCAGCCCTCAACCGACAAACACCGGGGAGCTGTTTTTT	CASSPQPTNTGELFF
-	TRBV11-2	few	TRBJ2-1	TGTGCCAGCATCCAAAGCGGTTTTTCTTACAATGAGCAGTTCTTC	CASIQSGFSYNEQFF
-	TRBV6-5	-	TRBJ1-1	TGTGCCAGCAGTTGGGCCGCGAACACTGAAGCTTTCTTT	CASSWAANTEAFF
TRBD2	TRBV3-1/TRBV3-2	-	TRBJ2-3	TGTGCCAGCAGTCAAAATAGCGGGAGCACAGATACGCAGTATTTT	CASSQNSGSTDTQYF
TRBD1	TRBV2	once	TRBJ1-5	TGTGCCAGCAGTACCAATGGGACCAGAGGGGGCGTTAAGAATCAGCCCCAGCATTTT	CASSTNGTRGGVKNQPQHF
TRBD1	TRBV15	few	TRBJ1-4	TGTGCCACCAGCAGGGGACAGGGGAATGAAAAACTGTTTTTT	CATSRGQGNEKLFF
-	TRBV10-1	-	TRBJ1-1	TGCGCCAGCAGTGGCGACCTGGACAGACTGAACACTGAAGCTTTCTTT	CASSGDLDRLNTEAFF
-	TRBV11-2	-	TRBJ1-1	TGTGCCAGCAGCTTAGAGACAGGACGAGAAGCTTTCTTT	CASSLETGREAFF
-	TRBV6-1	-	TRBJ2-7	TGTGCCAGCAGTGAAGAGACAAGGGCCGGAACCTACGAGCAGTACTTC	CASSEETRAGTYEQYF
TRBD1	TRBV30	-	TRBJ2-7	TGTGCCTGGAGTCCCGGGACAGTCTCCTACGAGCAGTACTTC	CAWSPGTVSYEQYF
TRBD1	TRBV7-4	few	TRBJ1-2	TGTGCCAGCACTCTAGACAGGGGGGAGGGCTACACCTTC	CASTLDRGEGYTF
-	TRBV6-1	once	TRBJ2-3	TGTGCCAGCAGTGAAAGCACGGACCCGGCAGATACGCAGTATTTT	CASSESTDPADTQYF
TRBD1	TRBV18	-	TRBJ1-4	TGTGCCAGCTCACCACTCTTAGGGACAGGGAATGAAAAACTGTTTTTT	CASSPLLGTGNEKLFF
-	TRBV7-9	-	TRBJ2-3	TGTGCCAGCAGCTTAACCTCGGGACCGGATACAGATACGCAGTATTTT	CASSLTSGPDTDTQYF
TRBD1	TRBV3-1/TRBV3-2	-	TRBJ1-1	TGTGCCAGCAGCAGACAGGGTGAAGAAGCTTTCTTT	CASSRQGEEAFF
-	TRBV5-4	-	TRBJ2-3	TGTGCCAGCAGCTTGCCCTCTGGCCTTAGCACAGATACGCAGTATTTT	CASSLPSGLSTDTQYF
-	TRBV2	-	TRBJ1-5	TGTGCCAGCAGTGAGTCCAGAAGCAATCAGCCCCAGCATTTT	CASSESRSNQPQHF